Each of the 10 T cell receptor beta chains below was sequenced from the same sample in a study of blood T cells in healthy people across ages (dated by TCRdb to about 2015). Libraries were prepared through 5' RACE. A second PCR of about 6 to 11 cycles was run with a J-beta primer mix and a sample-barcoded 5' primer. In-frame beta chains were kept once TCRdb had trimmed the public reads at Q25 with fastp and called clones with MiXCR. Under each unique CDR3 protein, matching rows form one entry showing the most common genes and DNA. The sample includes over 1,500,000 distinct CDR3 sequences, with 35% to 50% observed a single time. The ten largest clones add up to roughly 23% of the sample. The sequenced sample was blood. Receptors originate from a human donor in good health.

This clonotype was detected a few times. This rearrangement joins TRBV6-4 to TRBJ2-3; perhaps TRBD2 as D (6 bases). The V and J ends lost 0 bases and 7 bases respectively, with 14 bases between them. The CDR3 is 15 residues long. The germline V gene has CDR1 MRHNA and CDR2 SNTAGT. CDR3 region: CASSDSGGSGHTQYF. The CDR3, as DNA: TGTGCCAGCAGTGACTCCGGAGGTAGCGGCCATACGCAGTATTTT.

The chain couples TRBV3-1 to TRBJ2-3; D not resolved. CDR3 length: 16 amino acids. Germline CDR1 reads LGHDT; CDR2 reads YNNKEL (reference sequence). Trimming took off 1 base at V and 0 bases at J, with 11 bases between the two ends. The CDR3 coding sequence is TGTGCCAGCAGCCAAGGGATGGATGTTAGCACAGATACGCAGTATTTT. The encoded protein is CASSQGMDVSTDTQYF.

This clonotype came up a few times. The V call is TRBV20-1, the J call TRBJ2-4; TRBD2 matches at 7 bases. Germline V gives CDR1 DFQATT, CDR2 SNEGSKA (reference sequence). The CDR3 is 15 residues long. Unmatched junction bases numbered 9, after V lost 0 bases and J lost 7 bases. This chain's CDR3 is CSARDPTSFMNIQYF. The DNA of the CDR3 is TGCAGTGCTAGAGATCCGACTAGCTTCATGAACATTCAGTACTTC.

The CDR3 sequence: CSAPRDSYGYTF. CDR3 bases: TGCAGTGCTCCCCGGGACAGTTATGGCTACACCTTC. V usage is TRBV20-1 and J usage is TRBJ1-2, with TRBD1 matching over 7 bases. The ends lost 5 bases at V and 5 bases at J; junction bases unmatched: 5. This CDR3 is built from 12 residues. Germline CDR1 is DFQATT and CDR2 is SNEGSKA (reference sequence).

A few counts support this clonotype. This chain links TRBV7-9 with TRBJ2-7; the match to TRBD2 covers 8 bases. Germline loops: CDR1 SEHNR, CDR2 FQNEAQ (reference sequence). The CDR3 has 15 residues. Unmatched junction bases numbered 9, after V lost 4 bases and J lost 4 bases. CDR3 bases: TGTGCCAGCAGCTCTAGTAAGCGGGGGCGATACGAGCAGTACTTC. Translated, it gives CASSSSKRGRYEQYF.

The chain has TRBV5-1 and TRBJ2-7, with D hard to call. Gene TRBJ2-5 matches the end of the DNA better, so the J call may be wrong. This CDR3 has 14 residues. The germline V gene encodes CDR1 SGHRS and CDR2 YFSETQ. CDR3 in DNA: TGCGCCAGCAGCTTGAGGTCAGGACGAGAGACCCAGTACTTC. Translated, it gives CASSLRSGRETQYF.

This clonotype has just a few counts. V gene TRBV28 combines with J gene TRBJ2-5, with a tentative D call TRBD2 (5 bases). Germline CDR1 MDHEN, CDR2 SYDVKM. Trimming cost V 6 bases and J 0 bases, with 14 bases left between them. There are 15 residues in the CDR3. CDR3 in amino acids: CASREGWADQETQYF. For the CDR3, the DNA is TGTGCCAGCAGAGAGGGATGGGCAGACCAAGAGACCCAGTACTTC. Based on the CDR3 plus reference TRBV28 and TRBJ2-5, the full variable domain is DVKVTQSSRYLVKRTGEKVFLECVQDMDHENMFWYRQDPGLGLRLIYFSYDVKMKEKGDIPEGYSVSREKKERFSLILESASTNQTSMYLCASREGWADQETQYFGPGTRLLVL.

Only a few counts were recorded for this clonotype. DNA of the CDR3: TGCAGTGGGGGGGTGACGCACTCCTACGAGCAGTACTTC. It specifies CSGGVTHSYEQYF. This sequence joins TRBV20-1 and TRBJ2-7, with TRBD2 as a possible D gene (6 bases). V gave up 7 bases and J gave up 0 bases, with 13 bases separating them. The CDR3 is made up of 13 amino acids. CDR1 is DFQATT, CDR2 SNEGSKA, per germline (reference sequence).

This clonotype has just one count. The chain recombines TRBV5-6 with TRBJ2-1; D may be TRBD1 (5 bases). The CDR3 has 15 amino acids. V lost 0 bases, J lost 4 bases, and 11 bases lay in between. Per germline, CDR1 SGHDT and CDR2 YYEEEE. The CDR3 loop reads CASSLVTGAYNEQFF. DNA of the CDR3: TGTGCCAGCAGCTTGGTAACAGGAGCGTACAATGAGCAGTTCTTC.

The genes are TRBV29-1 and TRBJ1-2; D gene unclear. Germline V gene lookup returns CDR1 SQVTM and CDR2 ANQGSEA. This CDR3 is 12 amino acids long. The germline V and J ends were trimmed by 8 bases and 0 bases, with 10 bases remaining between them. The CDR3 is CSLVDSNYGYTF. CDR3 nucleotide sequence: TGCAGCCTGGTGGATTCTAACTATGGCTACACCTTC.